These 27 T cell receptor beta chains share one sample of origin, sequenced in a study of stem cell transplantation in POMP-related autoinflammatory disease. The data were produced by immunoSEQ multiplex PCR, yet TCRdb's version contains in-frame clones alone and is incomplete. The sample includes thousands of clones, about 88% seen only once; the top ten take around an eighth. The sequences come from CD8+ T cells from PBMCs, collected after stem cell transplantation. These receptors came from a human patient with POMP-related autoinflammation and immune dysregulation (PRAID). These T cells may partly come from the graft donor.

This clone came up once. V and J are TRBV30 and TRBJ1-2, with D unresolved. The length of the CDR3 is 14 residues. Germline CDR1 reads GTSNPN; CDR2 reads SVGIG (reference sequence). V was trimmed by 3 bases and J by 5 bases, leaving 16 bases between them. Written as DNA, the CDR3 is TGTGCCTGGAGGGACTTACGGGTGTCTTATGGCTACACCTTC. Encoded protein: CAWRDLRVSYGYTF.

The chain is built from TRBV14 and TRBJ2-7, with TRBD1 matching over 10 bases. Germline loops: CDR1 SGHDN, CDR2 FVKESK. The junction had 13 bases not matched to a gene; V was cut back by 2 bases and J by 0 bases. The CDR3 runs 19 residues. In nucleotides, the CDR3 is TGTGCCAGCAGCCAATCCGGGACAGGGGTTTTGGGGAGCTCCTACGAGCAGTACTTC. Amino acid sequence: CASSQSGTGVLGSSYEQYF.

The rearrangement uses TRBV28 and TRBJ1-1; D remains ambiguous. The CDR3 covers 13 residues. Germline loops: CDR1 MDHEN, CDR2 SYDVKM. The V and J ends lost 3 bases and 4 bases respectively, with 9 bases between them. CDR3 sequence reads: CASSFLEGTEAFF. The CDR3 DNA follows: TGTGCCAGCAGTTTCCTTGAGGGCACTGAAGCTTTCTTT.

As concerns this clone: One end of the junction varies from germline; a read error may be responsible. This chain uses TRBV9 with TRBJ2-3, with TRBD2 identical over 9 bases. CDR3 size: 14 residues. CDR1 is SGDLS, CDR2 YYNGEE, per germline. The CDR3 DNA sequence: TGTGCCAGCAGCTTTAGCGGGAGCAAAGATACGCAGTATTTT. Residues: CASSFSGSKDTQYF.

The gene calls are TRBV12-5 and TRBJ2-2; 8 nucleotides line up with TRBD1. Germline V lookup: CDR1 LGHNT, CDR2 FRNRAP. CDR3 length: 15 amino acids. Trimming took 5 bases from V and 1 from J; bases not matched to a gene: 3. CDR3 nucleotide sequence: TGTGCTAGTGGTCCCGGGACAGGGAACACCGGGGAGCTGTTTTTT. Residues: CASGPGTGNTGELFF.

This chain connects TRBV7-8 to TRBJ1-5; D remains ambiguous. Looked up from germline, CDR1 is SGHVS and CDR2 is FQNEAQ. This CDR3 is 14 amino acids long. Between the trimmed V and J ends, which lost 4 bases and 0 bases, there was a span of 7 bases. CDR3 sequence (DNA): TGTGCCAGCAGCTATGGGGATAGCAATCAGCCCCAGCATTTT. It yields the protein CASSYGDSNQPQHF.

This chain uses TRBV7-8 with TRBJ2-5, with D perhaps TRBD1 (6 bases). Per germline, CDR1 SGHVS and CDR2 FQNEAQ. The CDR3 is 15 amino acids. Trimming stripped 1 base from V and 0 bases from J, with 9 bases between. CDR3 DNA sequence: TGTGCCAGCAGCTTAGTTCCAGGGGACCAAGAGACCCAGTACTTC. Amino acid sequence: CASSLVPGDQETQYF.

The gene calls are TRBV2 and TRBJ2-7, with 7 nucleotides matching TRBD2. CDR1 and CDR2 (germline): SNHLY, FYNNEI. The CDR3 spans 17 residues. J gave up 0 bases and V 4 bases, and 12 bases lay outside the gene matches. The CDR3 reads CASSASVWGGYSYEQYF. The CDR3 region has the DNA TGTGCCAGCAGTGCTTCCGTCTGGGGGGGATACTCCTACGAGCAGTACTTC. The full variable domain, its missing parts supplied by reference TRBV2 and TRBJ2-7, is EPEVTQTPSHQVTQMGQEVILRCVPISNHLYFYWYRQILGQKVEFLVSFYNNEISEKSEIFDDQFSVERPDGSNFTLKIRSTKLEDSAMYFCASSASVWGGYSYEQYFGPGTRLTVT.

The V call is TRBV4-1, the J call TRBJ2-7; D call uncertain. Trimming pared 0 bases from V and 0 bases from J, leaving 6 bases between. Germline CDR1 reads MGHRA; CDR2 reads YSYEKL. This CDR3 comprises 14 residues. The CDR3 bases are TGCGCCAGCAGCCAAGATTCCAGCTCCTACGAGCAGTACTTC. Residues: CASSQDSSSYEQYF.

This sequence joins TRBV27 and TRBJ2-3; 12 bases match TRBD2. The CDR3 sequence is 18 residues long. V was pared by 2 bases and J by 4 bases, with 10 bases of the junction left unmatched. Germline values: CDR1 MNHEY, CDR2 SMNVEV (reference sequence). The chain's CDR3 is CASSLLPTSGSLADTQYF. In nucleotides, the CDR3 is TGTGCCAGCAGTTTACTTCCGACTAGCGGGAGTTTAGCAGATACGCAGTATTTT.

The V and J genes are TRBV2 and TRBJ1-5; the D gene is possibly TRBD1 (6 bases). Germline-derived CDR1 and CDR2 are SNHLY and FYNNEI. Trimming pared 2 bases from V and 3 bases from J, leaving 11 bases between. The CDR3 consists of 15 residues. This chain's CDR3 is CASSESRGLNQPQHF. In DNA, the CDR3 is TGTGCCAGCAGTGAAAGCAGGGGCCTCAATCAGCCCCAGCATTTT.

This chain links TRBV30 with TRBJ1-2, with TRBD1 matching over 10 bases. Trimming at V came to 0 bases and at J to 8 bases, leaving 9 bases not matched to a gene. CDR1 is GTSNPN and CDR2 is SVGIG in the germline V gene (reference sequence). The CDR3 length is 15 residues. The CDR3 bases are TGTGCCTGGAGTGTTACCGGGACAGGGGTCAGCGGCTACACCTTC. Its translation: CAWSVTGTGVSGYTF.

The chain is built from TRBV28 and TRBJ2-5, with D possibly matching TRBD2 (5 bases). Germline CDR1 MDHEN, CDR2 SYDVKM. This CDR3 contains 16 residues. The V gene lost 4 bases and the J gene lost 0 bases, with 15 bases spanning the gap. Written as DNA, the CDR3 is TGTGCCAGCAGTTCACGGACTGGAACGTACCAAGAGACCCAGTACTTC. It translates to CASSSRTGTYQETQYF.

The rearrangement uses TRBV11-2 and TRBJ2-5; 8 positions agree with TRBD1. This CDR3 is 17 amino acids long. Trimming removed 3 bases from V and 4 bases from J; junction bases left unmatched: 13. Germline V gene sequence: CDR1 SGHAT, CDR2 FQNNGV. Here the CDR3 DNA reads TGTGCCAGCAGCTTCCGGGATCGGACAGGGATCGGAGAGACCCAGTACTTC. It encodes CASSFRDRTGIGETQYF.

The CDR3 coding sequence is TGTGCCAGCAAACCGGGACGGATGAACACTGAAGCTTTCTTT. As protein: CASKPGRMNTEAFF. The gene calls are TRBV2 and TRBJ1-1; possible D gene TRBD1, 5 bases. Germline values: CDR1 SNHLY, CDR2 FYNNEI. V lost 7 bases, J lost 0 bases, and 12 bases lay in between. The length of the CDR3 is 14 residues.

The CDR3 loop reads CASSKGRKETQYF. CDR3 sequence (DNA): TGTGCCAGCAGCAAAGGTAGGAAAGAGACCCAGTACTTC. The chain combines TRBV21-1 with TRBJ2-5. TRBV21-1 is deemed a pseudogene. There are 13 residues in the CDR3.

The gene calls are TRBV4-1 and TRBJ2-2; 7 bases match TRBD2. This CDR3 region has 15 residues. V shed 1 base and J 7 bases; nucleotides not matched to a gene: 6. Germline V gene sequence: CDR1 MGHRA, CDR2 YSYEKL. DNA of the CDR3: TGCGCCAGCAGCCAAGGGCCGCTAGCGGACGGGGAGCTGTTTTTT. It encodes CASSQGPLADGELFF.

By sample share, this clone is large. The rearrangement joins TRBV30 to TRBJ2-7, with D perhaps assigned TRBD1 or TRBD2 (5 bases each). V was clipped by 0 bases and J by 3 bases, with 15 bases between them. Germline CDR1 is GTSNPN and CDR2 is SVGIG (reference sequence). The CDR3 contains 15 residues. DNA of the CDR3: TGTGCCTGGAGTGTAAGCAATGAGGGGTTCTACGAGCAGTACTTC. Its protein product is CAWSVSNEGFYEQYF. Looking up the rest from reference TRBV30 and TRBJ2-7 gives the full variable domain: SQTIHQWPATLVQPVGSPLSLECTVEGTSNPNLYWYRQAAGRGLQLLFYSVGIGQISSEVPQNLSASRPQDRQFILSSKKLLLSDSGFYLCAWSVSNEGFYEQYFGPGTRLTVT.

The V call is TRBV25-1, the J call TRBJ1-2; TRBD1 matches at 9 bases. The CDR3 covers 13 residues. The V segment lost 4 bases and the J segment 6 bases; nucleotides outside the gene matches: 3. Germline values: CDR1 MGHDK, CDR2 SYGVNS. The CDR3 DNA reads as TGTGCCAGCAGTGGGCGACAGGGGGATGGCTACACCTTC. It is translated as CASSGRQGDGYTF.

The chain combines TRBV19 with TRBJ1-1; D might be TRBD1 (6 bases). The CDR3 length is 16 residues. Germline CDR1 LNHDA, CDR2 SQIVND (reference sequence). V was shortened by 4 bases and J by 0 bases, with 15 bases between the two germline ends. The CDR3 bases are TGTGCCAGTAGTAACCGGGACATCCTCATGAACACTGAAGCTTTCTTT. It specifies CASSNRDILMNTEAFF. The full variable domain, completed using reference TRBV19 and TRBJ1-1, is DGGITQSPKYLFRKEGQNVTLSCEQNLNHDAMYWYRQDPGQGLRLIYYSQIVNDFQKGDIAEGYSVSREKKESFPLTVTSAQKNPTAFYLCASSNRDILMNTEAFFGQGTRLTVV.

The V and J genes are TRBV15 and TRBJ2-3; TRBD2 aligns across 8 bases. From germline, CDR1 is LNHNV and CDR2 YYDKDF (reference sequence). V lost 4 bases, J lost 8 bases, and 5 bases stayed unmatched. The CDR3 sequence is 13 residues long. CDR3 DNA sequence: TGTGCCACCAGCACGGAGCGGGAGAGTACGCAGTATTTT. Its translation: CATSTERESTQYF.

This chain connects TRBV13 to TRBJ1-2; 7 nucleotides align to TRBD1. The CDR3 sequence is 13 residues long. With 5 bases clipped from V and 7 bases from J, the junction kept 7 bases outside the gene matches. CDR1 and CDR2 from the germline V gene are PRHDT and FYEKMQ (reference sequence). The CDR3 DNA reads as TGTGCCAGCAGCCCCGACAGGGAAGGTGGCTACACCTTC. Translated: CASSPDREGGYTF.

The chain has TRBV6-5 and TRBJ2-5; 7 bases line up with TRBD2. Germline lookup yields CDR1 MNHEY and CDR2 SVGAGI. Losses at the gene ends were 2 bases for V and 3 bases for J; bases not matched to a gene: 9. The CDR3 is made up of 16 amino acids. CDR3 nucleotide sequence: TGTGCCAGCAGTTACGCCCGGGGAGGGGCGGAAGAGACCCAGTACTTC. This sequence encodes CASSYARGGAEETQYF.

The chain joins TRBV19 to TRBJ2-1; 7 bases agree with TRBD2. The CDR3 loop spans 15 amino acids. V lost 5 bases to trimming and J lost 4 bases; unmatched junction nucleotides: 8. CDR1 LNHDA and CDR2 SQIVND come from the germline V gene (reference sequence). The CDR3 reads CASSLASGVYNEQFF. CDR3 nucleotides: TGTGCCAGTAGTCTGGCTAGCGGAGTTTACAATGAGCAGTTCTTC.

J is TRBJ2-3 and V is TRBV28; D could derive from TRBD1 or TRBD2 (5 bases each). CDR3 length equals 14 residues. Germline-derived CDR1 and CDR2 are MDHEN and SYDVKM. The V end lost 3 bases, the J end lost 4 bases, and 11 bases lay between the germline ends. The CDR3 nucleotides read TGTGCCAGCAGTTTTCCGGGGACCCCAGATACGCAGTATTTT. Protein: CASSFPGTPDTQYF.

This chain uses TRBV7-9 with TRBJ1-1, with D hard to call. CDR1 is SEHNR, CDR2 FQNEAQ, per germline (reference sequence). With 1 base removed from V and 1 base from J, the gap between germline ends came to 7 bases. The CDR3 sequence is 14 residues long. The CDR3 reads CASSLGVSNTEAFF. DNA of the CDR3: TGTGCCAGCAGCTTAGGAGTTTCGAACACTGAAGCTTTCTTT.

This clone was detected only once. The chain has TRBV28 and TRBJ1-2; the D is unclear. Trimming pared 6 bases from V and 5 bases from J, leaving 10 bases between. Germline loops: CDR1 MDHEN, CDR2 SYDVKM. This CDR3 contains 12 residues. DNA for the CDR3: TGTGCCAGCAGCCTTAGGCGTTATGGCTACACCTTC. Protein: CASSLRRYGYTF.